Below, 5 T cell receptor beta chains from the same sample are listed, as sequenced in a study of CD8 T cells in ankylosing spondylitis. Study conclusions and caveats: The study identified a TCR beta motif of several highly homologous variants that appeared characteristic of ankylosing spondylitis blood.

Antigens for these TCRs are unknown. From the 5' RACE reads, TCRdb called clonotypes with MiXCR, one entry per CDR3 protein. Found here are about 210,000 distinct CDR3 sequences, around 6.6% of them singletons; the top ten hold 13% to 15%. Sequencing used blood, either unsorted or a sorted T cell fraction (not recorded which). These TCRs come from a male donor with ankylosing spondylitis.

In its sample, this clonotype was seen many times. The chain recombines TRBV7-2 with TRBJ1-5; D gene unclear. Germline V lookup: CDR1 SGHTA, CDR2 FQGNSA. The V and J ends lost 7 bases and 0 bases respectively, with 10 bases between them. The CDR3 spans 14 residues. This CDR3 is CASTPGYSNQPQHF. CDR3 bases: TGTGCCAGCACCCCGGGTTATAGCAATCAGCCCCAGCATTTT.

The chain has TRBV7-8 and TRBJ1-1; D gene uncertain. The germline V and J ends were trimmed by 5 bases and 8 bases, with 12 bases remaining between them. The CDR3 sequence is 12 residues long. Germline assignment: CDR1 SGHVS and CDR2 FQNEAQ. CDR3 DNA sequence: TGTGCCAGCAGCAGAGACTCTCCCGAAGCTTTCTTT. Translated, it gives CASSRDSPEAFF.

This clonotype was observed at least ten times. The V gene is TRBV4-3, the J gene TRBJ2-1; tentatively, D is TRBD1 or TRBD2 (6 bases each). Germline V gene lookup returns CDR1 LGHNA and CDR2 YSLEER. Trimming stripped 3 bases from V and 1 base from J, with 19 bases between. The CDR3 runs 18 residues. The CDR3 reads CASSQEPRGVLSYNEQFF. CDR3 coding DNA: TGCGCCAGCAGCCAGGAACCAAGGGGGGTACTTTCCTACAATGAGCAGTTCTTC.

At least ten counts were recorded for this clonotype. The chain couples TRBV9 to TRBJ1-2, with a weak D call TRBD1 (5 bases). The V gene lost 2 bases and the J gene lost 2 bases, with 13 bases spanning the gap. The CDR3 has 15 amino acids. From germline, CDR1 is SGDLS and CDR2 YYNGEE. Here the CDR3 reads CASSVRREDNYGYTF. DNA for the CDR3: TGTGCCAGCAGCGTTCGCAGGGAGGACAACTATGGCTACACCTTC.

This clonotype has at least ten counts. The chain has TRBV5-1 and TRBJ2-1; a weak D match, TRBD1 (5 bases). This CDR3 is 13 amino acids long. CDR1 SGHRS and CDR2 YFSETQ come from the germline V gene. Trimming cost V 0 bases and J 8 bases, with 9 bases left between them. The CDR3 loop is CASSLDRRYEQFF. In DNA, the CDR3 is TGCGCCAGCAGCTTGGACAGGCGCTATGAGCAGTTCTTC.